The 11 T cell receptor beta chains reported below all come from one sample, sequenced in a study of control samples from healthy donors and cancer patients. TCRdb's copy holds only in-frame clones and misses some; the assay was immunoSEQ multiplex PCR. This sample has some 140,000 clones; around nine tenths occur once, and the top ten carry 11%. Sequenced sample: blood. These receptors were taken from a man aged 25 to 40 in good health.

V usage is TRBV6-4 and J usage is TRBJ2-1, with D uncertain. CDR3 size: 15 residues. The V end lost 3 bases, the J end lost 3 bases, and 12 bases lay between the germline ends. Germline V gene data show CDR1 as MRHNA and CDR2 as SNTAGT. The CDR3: CASSEEADDYNEQFF. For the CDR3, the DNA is TGTGCCAGCAGTGAAGAGGCAGACGACTACAATGAGCAGTTCTTC.

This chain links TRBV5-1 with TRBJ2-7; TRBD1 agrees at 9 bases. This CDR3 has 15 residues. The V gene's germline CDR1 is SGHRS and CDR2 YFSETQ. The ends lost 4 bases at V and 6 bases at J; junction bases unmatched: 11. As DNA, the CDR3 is TGCGCCAGCAGCCCTGACCGGGGACAGGGTAGCGAGCAGTACTTC. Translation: CASSPDRGQGSEQYF.

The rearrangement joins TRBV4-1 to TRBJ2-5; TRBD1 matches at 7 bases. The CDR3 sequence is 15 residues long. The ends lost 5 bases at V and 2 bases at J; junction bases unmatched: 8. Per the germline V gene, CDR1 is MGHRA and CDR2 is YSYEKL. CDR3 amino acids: CASSTTTGVQETQYF. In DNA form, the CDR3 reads TGCGCCAGCAGCACAACCACAGGGGTACAAGAGACCCAGTACTTC.

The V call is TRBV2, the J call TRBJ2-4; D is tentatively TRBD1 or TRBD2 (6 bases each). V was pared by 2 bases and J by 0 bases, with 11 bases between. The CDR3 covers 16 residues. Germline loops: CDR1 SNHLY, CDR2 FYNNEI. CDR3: CASSELGGAAKNIQYF. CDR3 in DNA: TGTGCCAGCAGTGAATTGGGGGGCGCAGCCAAAAACATTCAGTACTTC. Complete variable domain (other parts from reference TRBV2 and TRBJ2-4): EPEVTQTPSHQVTQMGQEVILRCVPISNHLYFYWYRQILGQKVEFLVSFYNNEISEKSEIFDDQFSVERPDGSNFTLKIRSTKLEDSAMYFCASSELGGAAKNIQYFGAGTRLSVL.

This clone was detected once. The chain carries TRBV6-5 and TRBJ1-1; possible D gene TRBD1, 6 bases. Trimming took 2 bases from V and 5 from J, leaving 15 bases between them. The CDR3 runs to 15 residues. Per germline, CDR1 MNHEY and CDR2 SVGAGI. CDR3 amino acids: CASSYRGGGGTEAFF. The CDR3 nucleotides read TGTGCCAGCAGTTACAGGGGCGGAGGGGGAACTGAAGCTTTCTTT.

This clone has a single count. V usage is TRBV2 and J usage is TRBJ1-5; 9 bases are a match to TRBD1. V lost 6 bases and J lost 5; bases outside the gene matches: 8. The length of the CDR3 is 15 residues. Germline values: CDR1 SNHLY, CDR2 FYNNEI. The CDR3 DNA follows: TGTGCCAGCAGGTACGACAGGGGGGGTTATCAGCCCCAGCATTTT. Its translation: CASRYDRGGYQPQHF.

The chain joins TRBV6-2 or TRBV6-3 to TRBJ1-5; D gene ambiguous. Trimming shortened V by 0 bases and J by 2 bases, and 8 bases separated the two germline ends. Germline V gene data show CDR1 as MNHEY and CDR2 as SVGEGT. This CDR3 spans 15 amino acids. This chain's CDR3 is CASSYSNSGNQPQHF. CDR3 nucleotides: TGTGCCAGCAGTTACTCGAACAGTGGCAATCAGCCCCAGCATTTT.

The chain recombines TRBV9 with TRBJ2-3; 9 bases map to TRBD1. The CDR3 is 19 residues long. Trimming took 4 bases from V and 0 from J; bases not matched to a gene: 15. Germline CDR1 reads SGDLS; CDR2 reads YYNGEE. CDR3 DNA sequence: TGTGCCAGCAGCTCCCACCCGGGACAGGGTCTAAGGAGCACAGATACGCAGTATTTT. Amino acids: CASSSHPGQGLRSTDTQYF.

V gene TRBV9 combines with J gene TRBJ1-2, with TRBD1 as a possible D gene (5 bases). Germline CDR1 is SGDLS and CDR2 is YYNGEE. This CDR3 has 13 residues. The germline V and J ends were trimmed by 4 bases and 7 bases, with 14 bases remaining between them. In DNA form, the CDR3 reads TGTGCCAGCAGCTCCAGGGTGGCGGGTGGCTACACCTTC. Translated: CASSSRVAGGYTF.

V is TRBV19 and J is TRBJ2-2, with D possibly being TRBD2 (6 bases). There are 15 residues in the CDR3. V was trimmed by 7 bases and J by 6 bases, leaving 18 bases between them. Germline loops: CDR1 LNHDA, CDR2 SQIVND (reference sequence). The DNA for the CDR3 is TGTGCCAGTATGGATAGCGGAGGGGAACCCGGGGAGCTGTTTTTT. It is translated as CASMDSGGEPGELFF.

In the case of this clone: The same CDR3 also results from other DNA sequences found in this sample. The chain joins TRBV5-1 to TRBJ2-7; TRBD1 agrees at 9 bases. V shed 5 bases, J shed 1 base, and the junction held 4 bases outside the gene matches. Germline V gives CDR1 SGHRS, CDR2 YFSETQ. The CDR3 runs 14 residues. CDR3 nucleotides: TGCGCCAGCAGGGCCGGGACAGGGTCCTACGAGCAGTACTTC. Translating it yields CASRAGTGSYEQYF. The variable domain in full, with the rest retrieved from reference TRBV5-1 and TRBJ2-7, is KAGVTQTPRYLIKTRGQQVTLSCSPISGHRSVSWYQQTPGQGLQFLFEYFSETQRNKGNFPGRFSGRQFSNSRSEMNVSTLELGDSALYLCASRAGTGSYEQYFGPGTRLTVT.